Below, 2 T cell receptor beta chains from the same sample are listed, as sequenced in a study of CD8+ T cells in alopecia areata. Extracted RNA was reverse transcribed into cDNA, the sequencing template. Using immunoSEQ multiplex PCR, the repertoire was profiled, and TCRdb retains in-frame clones only, with some absent. The sample has some 130,000 clones, more than 40% seen once. This material consisted of CD8+ T cells sorted from blood, taken at week 0. These TCRs come from a human donor with alopecia areata.

The chain joins TRBV7-9 to TRBJ2-2; 9 bases agree with TRBD1. The germline V gene encodes CDR1 SEHNR and CDR2 FQNEAQ (reference sequence). CDR3 length: 19 residues. The V segment lost 0 bases and the J segment 3 bases; nucleotides outside the gene matches: 11. The DNA for the CDR3 is TGTGCCAGCAGCTTAGCCCTGGACAGGGGAATTCTCTACACCGGGGAGCTGTTTTTT. This codes for CASSLALDRGILYTGELFF.

The gene calls are TRBV6-5 and TRBJ2-3; 7 nucleotides match TRBD1. Germline CDR1 MNHEY, CDR2 SVGAGI. Germline trimming cut 2 bases from V and 8 bases from J; bases unmatched to any gene: 4. The CDR3 loop spans 13 amino acids. CDR3 sequence (DNA): TGTGCCAGCAGTTACCACAGGGGCGCTACGCAGTATTTT. Encoded protein: CASSYHRGATQYF.